This T cell receptor beta chain was sequenced during a study of T cell changes during pregnancy in multiple sclerosis. Sequenced by immunoSEQ multiplex PCR; TCRdb stores in-frame clones only, minus some. The table shows tens of thousands of clones, with 94% occurring only once. The V end lost 6 bases, the J end lost 0 bases, and 11 bases lay between the germline ends. The CDR3 loop spans 14 amino acids. CDR1 SNHLY and CDR2 FYNNEI come from the germline V gene. The chain combines TRBV2 with TRBJ1-2, with D possibly matching TRBD1 (5 bases). The source material was peripheral blood, sampled in the third trimester of pregnancy. This TCR derives from a female donor with multiple sclerosis, enrolled in a pregnancy study. The CDR3 spells CASRGRVANYGYTF. The CDR3 DNA reads as TGTGCCAGCAGGGGCAGGGTAGCTAACTATGGCTACACCTTC.